This T cell receptor (beta chain) was sequenced in a study of shared T cell receptors in the human thymus. Method: immunoSEQ multiplex PCR; TCRdb's copy keeps in-frame clones and lacks some. Found here are some 400,000 clones, more than 85% of them singletons; the top ten hold 0.015% to 0.025%. What was sequenced was thymocytes. The source is a human donor.

The CDR3 is CASSNDRDQSSYEQYF. The CDR3 nucleotides read TGTGCCAGCAGTAACGACCGGGACCAGAGCTCCTACGAGCAGTACTTC. This chain connects TRBV28 to TRBJ2-7, with D possibly called TRBD1 or TRBD2 (5 bases each). The germline CDR1 and CDR2 sequences are MDHEN and SYDVKM. The V gene lost 5 bases and the J gene lost 0 bases, with 17 bases spanning the gap. The CDR3 consists of 16 residues.